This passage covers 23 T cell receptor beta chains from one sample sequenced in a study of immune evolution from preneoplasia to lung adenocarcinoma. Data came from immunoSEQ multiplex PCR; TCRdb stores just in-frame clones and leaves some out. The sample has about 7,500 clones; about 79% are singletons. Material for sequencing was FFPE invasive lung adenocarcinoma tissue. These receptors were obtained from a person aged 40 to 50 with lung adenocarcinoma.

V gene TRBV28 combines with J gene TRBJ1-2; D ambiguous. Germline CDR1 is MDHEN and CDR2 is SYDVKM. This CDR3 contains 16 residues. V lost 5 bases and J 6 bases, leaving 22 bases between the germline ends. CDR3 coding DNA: TGTGCCAGCAGTCTTCGAACACGCACCCGGAAGGATGGCTACACCTTC. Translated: CASSLRTRTRKDGYTF.

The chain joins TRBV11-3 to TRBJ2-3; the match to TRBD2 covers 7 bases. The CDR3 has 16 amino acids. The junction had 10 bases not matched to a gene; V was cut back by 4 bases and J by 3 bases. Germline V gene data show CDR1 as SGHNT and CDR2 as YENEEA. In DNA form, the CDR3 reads TGTGCCAGCAGCTCTGGACTAGAGAGTTGGACAGATACGCAGTATTTT. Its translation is CASSSGLESWTDTQYF.

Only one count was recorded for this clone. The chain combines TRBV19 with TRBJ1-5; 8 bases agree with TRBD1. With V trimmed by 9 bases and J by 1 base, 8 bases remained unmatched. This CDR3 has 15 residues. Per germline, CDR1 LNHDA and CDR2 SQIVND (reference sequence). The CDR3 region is CASDRDRRSNQPQHF. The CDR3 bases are TGTGCCAGCGACCGGGACAGGAGAAGCAATCAGCCCCAGCATTTT.

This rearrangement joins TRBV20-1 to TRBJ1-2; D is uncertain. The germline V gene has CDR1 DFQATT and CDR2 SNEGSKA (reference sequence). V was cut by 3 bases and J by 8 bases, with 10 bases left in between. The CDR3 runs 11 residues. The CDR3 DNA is TGCAGTGCTAGTTCCCGACGGGGCTACACCTTC. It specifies CSASSRRGYTF.

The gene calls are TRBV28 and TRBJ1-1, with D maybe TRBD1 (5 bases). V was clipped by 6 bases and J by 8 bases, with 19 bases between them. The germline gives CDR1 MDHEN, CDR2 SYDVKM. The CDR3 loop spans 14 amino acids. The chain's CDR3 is CASRGTGRGGEAFF. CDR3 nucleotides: TGTGCCAGCAGGGGGACGGGGAGGGGTGGGGAAGCTTTCTTT.

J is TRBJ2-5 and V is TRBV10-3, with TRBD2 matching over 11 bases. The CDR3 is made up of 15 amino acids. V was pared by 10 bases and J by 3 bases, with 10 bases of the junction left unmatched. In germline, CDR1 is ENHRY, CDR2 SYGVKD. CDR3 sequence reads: CATNPGLAAKETQYF. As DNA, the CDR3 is TGTGCCACAAACCCGGGACTAGCGGCTAAAGAGACCCAGTACTTC.

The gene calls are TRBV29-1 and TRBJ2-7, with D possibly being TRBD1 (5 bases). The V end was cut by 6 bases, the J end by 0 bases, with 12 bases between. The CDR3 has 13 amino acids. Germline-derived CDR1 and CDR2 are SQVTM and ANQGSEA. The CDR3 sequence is CSVGSDSSYEQYF. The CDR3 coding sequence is TGCAGCGTCGGCAGTGACAGCTCCTACGAGCAGTACTTC.

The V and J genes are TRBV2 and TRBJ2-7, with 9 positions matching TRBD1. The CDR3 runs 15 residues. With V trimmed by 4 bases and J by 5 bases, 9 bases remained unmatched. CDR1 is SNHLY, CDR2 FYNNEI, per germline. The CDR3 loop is CASSVRGDRAHEQYF. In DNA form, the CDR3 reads TGTGCCAGCAGTGTTAGGGGGGACAGGGCCCACGAGCAGTACTTC. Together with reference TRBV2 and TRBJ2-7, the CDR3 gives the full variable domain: EPEVTQTPSHQVTQMGQEVILRCVPISNHLYFYWYRQILGQKVEFLVSFYNNEISEKSEIFDDQFSVERPDGSNFTLKIRSTKLEDSAMYFCASSVRGDRAHEQYFGPGTRLTVT.

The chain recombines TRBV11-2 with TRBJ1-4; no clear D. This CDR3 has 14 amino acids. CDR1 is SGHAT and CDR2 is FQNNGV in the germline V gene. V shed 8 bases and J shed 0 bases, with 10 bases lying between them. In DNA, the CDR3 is TGTGCCAGCGGAATTTCTACAACTAATGAAAAACTGTTTTTT. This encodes CASGISTTNEKLFF. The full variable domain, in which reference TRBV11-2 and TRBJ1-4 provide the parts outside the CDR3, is EAGVAQSPRYKIIEKRQSVAFWCNPISGHATLYWYQQILGQGPKLLIQFQNNGVVDDSQLPKDRFSAERLKGVDSTLKIQPAKLEDSAVYLCASGISTTNEKLFFGSGTQLSVL.

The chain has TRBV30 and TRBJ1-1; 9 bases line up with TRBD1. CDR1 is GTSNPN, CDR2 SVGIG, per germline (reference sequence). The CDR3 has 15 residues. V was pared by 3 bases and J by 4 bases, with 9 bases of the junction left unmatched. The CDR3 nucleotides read TGTGCCTGGAGCCCGCACAGGGGGCCGGTCACTGAAGCTTTCTTT. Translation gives CAWSPHRGPVTEAFF. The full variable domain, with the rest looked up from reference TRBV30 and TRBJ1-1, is SQTIHQWPATLVQPVGSPLSLECTVEGTSNPNLYWYRQAAGRGLQLLFYSVGIGQISSEVPQNLSASRPQDRQFILSSKKLLLSDSGFYLCAWSPHRGPVTEAFFGQGTRLTVV.

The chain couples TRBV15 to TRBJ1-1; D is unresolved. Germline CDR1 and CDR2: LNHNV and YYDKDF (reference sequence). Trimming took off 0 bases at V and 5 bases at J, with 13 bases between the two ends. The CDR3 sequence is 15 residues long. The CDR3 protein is CATSRDTIKGTEAFF. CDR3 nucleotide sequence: TGTGCCACCAGCAGAGATACAATTAAAGGGACTGAAGCTTTCTTT.

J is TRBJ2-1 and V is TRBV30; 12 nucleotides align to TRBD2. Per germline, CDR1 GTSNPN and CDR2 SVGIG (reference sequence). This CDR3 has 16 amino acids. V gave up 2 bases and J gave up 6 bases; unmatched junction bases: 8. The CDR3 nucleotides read TGTGCCTGGAGTTCGTTAACTAGCGGGAGGTTCAATGAGCAGTTCTTC. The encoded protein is CAWSSLTSGRFNEQFF.

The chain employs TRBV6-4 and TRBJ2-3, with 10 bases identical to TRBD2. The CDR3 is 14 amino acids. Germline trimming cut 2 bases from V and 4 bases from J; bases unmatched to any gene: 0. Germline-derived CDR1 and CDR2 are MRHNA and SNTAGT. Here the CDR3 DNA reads TGTGCCAGCAGTGACACTAGCGGGGCAGATACGCAGTATTTT. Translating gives CASSDTSGADTQYF.

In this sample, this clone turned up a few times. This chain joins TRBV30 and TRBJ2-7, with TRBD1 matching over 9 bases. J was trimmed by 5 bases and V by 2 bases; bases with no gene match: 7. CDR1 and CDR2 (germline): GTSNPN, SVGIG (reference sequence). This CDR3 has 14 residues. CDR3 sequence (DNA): TGTGCCTGGAGTCGACAGGGGGTTCTGGACGAGCAGTACTTC. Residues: CAWSRQGVLDEQYF.

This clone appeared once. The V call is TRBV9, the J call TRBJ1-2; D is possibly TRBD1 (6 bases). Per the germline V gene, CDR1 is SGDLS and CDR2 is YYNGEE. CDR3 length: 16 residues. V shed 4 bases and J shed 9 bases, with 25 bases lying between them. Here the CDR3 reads CASSPVLGANLLRYTF. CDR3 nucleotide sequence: TGTGCCAGCAGCCCCGTTCTGGGGGCCAACCTGTTGCGCTACACCTTC.

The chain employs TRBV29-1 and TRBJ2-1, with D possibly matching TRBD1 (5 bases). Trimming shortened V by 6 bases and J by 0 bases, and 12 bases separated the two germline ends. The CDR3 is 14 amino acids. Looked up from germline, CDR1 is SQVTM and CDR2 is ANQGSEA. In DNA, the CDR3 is TGCAGCGTCGCAACAGGTGACTCCTACAATGAGCAGTTCTTC. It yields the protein CSVATGDSYNEQFF.

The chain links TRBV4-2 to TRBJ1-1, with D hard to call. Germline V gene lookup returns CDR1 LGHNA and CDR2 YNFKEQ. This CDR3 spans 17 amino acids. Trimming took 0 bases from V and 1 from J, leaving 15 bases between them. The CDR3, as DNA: TGTGCCAGCAGCCAAGACGGCTTCATGGGTTCGAACACTGAAGCTTTCTTT. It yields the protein CASSQDGFMGSNTEAFF.

DNA for the CDR3: TGTGCCAGCAGGGTAGGGACAGTCAACACCGGGGAGCTGTTTTTT. Translation: CASRVGTVNTGELFF. The chain carries TRBV21-1 and TRBJ2-2; TRBD1, the D gene given by the table, was not confirmed from the DNA. TRBV21-1 is shown as a pseudogene. The length of the CDR3 is 15 residues.

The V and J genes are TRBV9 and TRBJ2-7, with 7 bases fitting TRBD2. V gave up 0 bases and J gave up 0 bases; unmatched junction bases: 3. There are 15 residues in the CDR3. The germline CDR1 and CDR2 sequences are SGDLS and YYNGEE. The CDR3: CASSVGLAHSYEQYF. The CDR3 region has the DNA TGTGCCAGCAGCGTAGGACTAGCACACTCCTACGAGCAGTACTTC.

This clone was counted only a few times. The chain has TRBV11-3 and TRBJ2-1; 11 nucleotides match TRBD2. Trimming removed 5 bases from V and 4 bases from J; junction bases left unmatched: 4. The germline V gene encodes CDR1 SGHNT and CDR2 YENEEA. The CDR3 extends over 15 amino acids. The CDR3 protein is CASSGGLAEYNEQFF. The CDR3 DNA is TGTGCCAGCAGCGGGGGACTAGCGGAATACAATGAGCAGTTCTTC.

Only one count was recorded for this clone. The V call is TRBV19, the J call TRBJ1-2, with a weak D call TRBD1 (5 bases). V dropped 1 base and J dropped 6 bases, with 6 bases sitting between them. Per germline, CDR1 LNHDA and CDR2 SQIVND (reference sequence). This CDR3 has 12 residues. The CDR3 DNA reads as TGTGCCAGTAGTATAGCCAGGGATGGCTACACCTTC. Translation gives CASSIARDGYTF. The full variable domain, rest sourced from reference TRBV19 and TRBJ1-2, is DGGITQSPKYLFRKEGQNVTLSCEQNLNHDAMYWYRQDPGQGLRLIYYSQIVNDFQKGDIAEGYSVSREKKESFPLTVTSAQKNPTAFYLCASSIARDGYTFGSGTRLTVV.

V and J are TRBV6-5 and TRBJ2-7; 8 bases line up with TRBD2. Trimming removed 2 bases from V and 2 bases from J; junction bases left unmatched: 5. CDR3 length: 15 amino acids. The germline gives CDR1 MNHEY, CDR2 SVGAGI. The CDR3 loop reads CASSYPSGFPYEQYF. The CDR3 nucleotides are TGTGCCAGCAGTTACCCTAGCGGGTTTCCCTACGAGCAGTACTTC.

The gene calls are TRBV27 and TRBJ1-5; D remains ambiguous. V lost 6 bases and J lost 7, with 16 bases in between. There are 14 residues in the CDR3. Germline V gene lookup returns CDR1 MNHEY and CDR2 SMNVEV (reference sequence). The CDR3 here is CASRTDNPYQPQHF. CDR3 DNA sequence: TGTGCCAGCAGAACAGACAACCCGTACCAGCCCCAGCATTTT.